This TCR beta chain was captured by sequencing in a study of blood T cell repertoires in COVID-19. Clones were read by immunoSEQ multiplex PCR, and TCRdb kept only the in-frame ones, dropping some. The data show about 180,000 clones, 80% to 90% seen once. Germline CDR1 and CDR2: LGHNA and YSLEER. Trimming took 0 bases from V and 3 from J; bases not matched to a gene: 8. The CDR3 spans 17 residues. The chain recombines TRBV4-3 with TRBJ2-3; 8 nucleotides agree with TRBD2. The receptor comes from a man between 18 and 29 years old who had recovered from COVID-19. The sequencing sample was made of peripheral blood. The CDR3 sequence: CASSQDRRGAITDTQYF. CDR3 bases: TGCGCCAGCAGCCAAGATCGGCGGGGGGCCATAACAGATACGCAGTATTTT.